Below are 31 T cell receptor beta chains sequenced from a single sample in a study of human T cells and chemical hapten exposure. Each CDR3 protein gets one entry after TCRdb re-called the RACE reads with MiXCR. The data contain 11,000 to 15,000 distinct CDR3 sequences, around 15% of them singletons. Time point of the sample: patch test 1, 2 weeks after DPC sensitization. This sample's treatment: therapeutic diphenylcyclopropenone sensitization with weekly scalp DPC. The sample consisted of whole blood, taken in connection with sensitization to the hapten diphenylcyclopropenone (DPC). All receptors derive from a woman in her twenties or thirties with alopecia areata. Some clones in this sample may be carry-over from other donors' samples.

This clonotype was counted ten times or more. The rearrangement joins TRBV27 to TRBJ2-1; TRBD2 agrees at 10 bases. CDR3 length: 16 residues. Germline V gene data show CDR1 as MNHEY and CDR2 as SMNVEV (reference sequence). The trim removed 5 bases at V and 2 bases at J, leaving 6 bases unmatched. CDR3 DNA sequence: TGTGCCAGCAGTCCCCTCAGCGGGGGGGCCTACAATGAGCAGTTCTTC. As protein: CASSPLSGGAYNEQFF.

This clonotype was counted many times. The chain carries TRBV28 and TRBJ1-4; 7 nucleotides line up with TRBD1. CDR1 is MDHEN, CDR2 SYDVKM, per germline. Losses at the gene ends were 4 bases for V and 8 bases for J; bases not matched to a gene: 7. CDR3 length equals 14 residues. CDR3: CASSSLRGWEKLFF. The CDR3, as DNA: TGTGCCAGCAGTTCGCTCAGGGGGTGGGAAAAACTGTTTTTT.

The rearrangement links TRBV2 to TRBJ1-5; D unresolved. CDR1 SNHLY and CDR2 FYNNEI come from the germline V gene. Trimming removed 4 bases from V and 1 base from J, with 5 bases in between. The CDR3 contains 13 residues. CDR3 bases: TGTGCCAGCAGTGCGGGCAGCAATCAGCCCCAGCATTTT. Translated: CASSAGSNQPQHF.

This clonotype showed up just a few times. The J gene is TRBJ2-6, the V gene TRBV20-1, with TRBD2 matching over 7 bases. Germline V lookup: CDR1 DFQATT, CDR2 SNEGSKA (reference sequence). The CDR3 has 16 amino acids. With 3 bases clipped from V and 0 bases from J, the junction kept 5 bases outside the gene matches. DNA of the CDR3: TGCAGTGCTAGCTTAGCGGGCCTCTCTGGGGCCAACGTCCTGACTTTC. This translates into CSASLAGLSGANVLTF.

This clonotype was observed a handful of times. V and J are TRBV27 and TRBJ2-1; D gene unclear. This CDR3 has 15 amino acids. V shed 1 base and J shed 7 bases, with 14 bases lying between them. Germline V CDR1 and CDR2: MNHEY, SMNVEV (reference sequence). This CDR3 reads CASSLFPLSENEQFF. In nucleotides, the CDR3 is TGTGCCAGCAGTTTATTCCCCTTAAGTGAAAATGAGCAGTTCTTC.

The genes are TRBV27 and TRBJ1-3; no reliable D call. Germline loops: CDR1 MNHEY, CDR2 SMNVEV (reference sequence). Trimming shortened V by 8 bases and J by 1 base, and 12 bases separated the two germline ends. The CDR3 covers 14 residues. The DNA of the CDR3 is TGTGCCAGCCGTAAAAGTGGTTCTGGAAACACCATATATTTT. It is translated as CASRKSGSGNTIYF.

The chain couples TRBV6-5 to TRBJ2-7; D is possibly TRBD1 (6 bases). V lost 3 bases and J lost 5, with 11 bases in between. The V gene's germline CDR1 is MNHEY and CDR2 SVGAGI. The CDR3 totals 13 residues. DNA for the CDR3: TGTGCCAGCAGTTATGGCAGGGGCCACGAGCAGTACTTC. Amino acids: CASSYGRGHEQYF.

This clonotype was seen repeatedly, ten times or more. The rearrangement links TRBV6-6 to TRBJ1-1; no clear D. Trimming stripped 4 bases from V and 1 base from J, with 1 base between. CDR1 MNHNY and CDR2 SVGAGI come from the germline V gene (reference sequence). The length of the CDR3 is 11 residues. CDR3 sequence: CASSWNTEAFF. DNA of the CDR3: TGTGCCAGCAGTTGGAACACTGAAGCTTTCTTT.

This sequence joins TRBV2 and TRBJ1-5, with TRBD1 matching over 12 bases. Trimming took 7 bases from V and 6 from J; bases not matched to a gene: 7. The germline V gene has CDR1 SNHLY and CDR2 FYNNEI. CDR3 length equals 15 residues. CDR3 sequence reads: CASTIPGQGAQPQHF. CDR3 sequence (DNA): TGTGCCAGCACTATCCCGGGACAGGGGGCTCAGCCCCAGCATTTT. Supplemented by reference TRBV2 and TRBJ1-5, the full variable domain reads EPEVTQTPSHQVTQMGQEVILRCVPISNHLYFYWYRQILGQKVEFLVSFYNNEISEKSEIFDDQFSVERPDGSNFTLKIRSTKLEDSAMYFCASTIPGQGAQPQHFGDGTRLSIL.

This clonotype was counted at least ten times. The gene calls are TRBV20-1 and TRBJ1-5; D is undetermined. The V end lost 4 bases, the J end lost 0 bases, and 13 bases lay between the germline ends. The germline CDR1 and CDR2 sequences are DFQATT and SNEGSKA (reference sequence). The length of the CDR3 is 15 residues. The CDR3 reads CSATVEGYSNQPQHF. CDR3 bases: TGCAGTGCTACAGTTGAGGGATATAGCAATCAGCCCCAGCATTTT.

This chain connects TRBV20-1 to TRBJ2-3; possibly TRBD1 or TRBD2 for D (6 bases each). CDR1 DFQATT and CDR2 SNEGSKA come from the germline V gene (reference sequence). V was trimmed by 6 bases and J by 3 bases, leaving 19 bases between them. The CDR3 covers 15 residues. The CDR3 bases are TGCAGTGCCCCATTGGCTCAGGGGAGGACAGATACGCAGTATTTT. It is translated as CSAPLAQGRTDTQYF.

By share, this clonotype ranks as medium-sized. The rearrangement links TRBV29-1 to TRBJ2-2, with a weak D call TRBD2 (5 bases). V was pared by 4 bases and J by 6 bases, with 9 bases between. CDR3 length: 12 residues. Germline V CDR1 and CDR2: SQVTM, ANQGSEA. CDR3 nucleotide sequence: TGCAGCGTTGTACTAGGATCCGGGGAGCTGTTTTTT. Translating gives CSVVLGSGELFF.

Ten or more counts support this clonotype. J is TRBJ1-2 and V is TRBV7-9; a weak D match, TRBD1 (6 bases). CDR3 size: 15 residues. Germline V gene lookup returns CDR1 SEHNR and CDR2 FQNEAQ (reference sequence). Trimming left V 3 bases short and J 4 bases short, with 15 bases between. DNA of the CDR3: TGTGCCAGCAGCTTGACAGGATCACGTTCCTATGGCTACACCTTC. Translating it yields CASSLTGSRSYGYTF.

This clonotype is medium-sized (0.01 to 0.1%) within its sample. The chain combines TRBV4-1 with TRBJ1-6, with D possibly being TRBD1 (6 bases). V shed 1 base and J shed 8 bases, with 9 bases lying between them. The CDR3 length is 14 residues. Germline-derived CDR1 and CDR2 are MGHRA and YSYEKL. CDR3 sequence (DNA): TGCGCCAGCAGCCAAGGGACAGACTATTCACCCCTCCACTTT. This sequence encodes CASSQGTDYSPLHF.

This clonotype was found many times. V is TRBV21-1 and J is TRBJ2-3. TRBV21-1 is noted as a pseudogene. The CDR3 spans 17 residues. DNA for the CDR3: TGTGCCAGCAGCAAAGTGCTTTGCGGGCCTAGCACAGATACGCAGTATTTT. Translating it yields CASSKVLCGPSTDTQYF.

This chain links TRBV6-5 with TRBJ2-3; D is unresolved. Trimming stripped 7 bases from V and 5 bases from J, with 10 bases between. From germline, CDR1 is MNHEY and CDR2 SVGAGI. This CDR3 is 12 amino acids long. The CDR3 nucleotides are TGTGCCAGCAACACCCTCGGAGATACGCAGTATTTT. Amino acid sequence: CASNTLGDTQYF.

This clonotype is labeled medium-sized. The chain has TRBV3-1 and TRBJ2-4; D unresolved. The CDR3 is made up of 15 amino acids. Germline lookup yields CDR1 LGHDT and CDR2 YNNKEL (reference sequence). V was pared by 0 bases and J by 3 bases, with 9 bases between. The CDR3 DNA is TGTGCCAGCAGCCAAGATGGGGTTTACAAAAACATTCAGTACTTC. This codes for CASSQDGVYKNIQYF.

This clonotype has at least ten counts. V and J are TRBV28 and TRBJ1-1; D uncertain. The CDR3 has 11 amino acids. Germline V CDR1 and CDR2: MDHEN, SYDVKM. Deletions cut 3 bases from V and 6 bases from J, with 5 bases between. CDR3 in DNA: TGTGCCAGCAGTTTGAAGTCTGAAGCTTTCTTT. It specifies CASSLKSEAFF.

This clonotype was found many times. The V gene is TRBV27, the J gene TRBJ2-1; maybe TRBD1 (6 bases). Germline CDR1 is MNHEY and CDR2 is SMNVEV (reference sequence). CDR3 length: 15 residues. Trimming cost V 3 bases and J 0 bases, with 9 bases left between them. Here the CDR3 DNA reads TGTGCCAGCAGTTTGACAGGAGGCTCCTACAATGAGCAGTTCTTC. It is translated as CASSLTGGSYNEQFF.

At least ten counts were recorded for this clonotype. The V and J genes are TRBV6-2 or TRBV6-3 and TRBJ2-3; D is possibly TRBD2 (5 bases). V was pared by 5 bases and J by 2 bases, with 11 bases between. The CDR3 is 14 amino acids. Germline V gene sequence: CDR1 MNHEY, CDR2 SVGEGT. The CDR3 coding sequence is TGTGCCAGCAGTAAGAGCGGAATCACAGATACGCAGTATTTT. Translating it yields CASSKSGITDTQYF.

This clonotype was picked up many times. J is TRBJ1-1 and V is TRBV6-2 or TRBV6-3; D is uncertain. Trimming took off 2 bases at V and 5 bases at J, with 3 bases between the two ends. This CDR3 region has 11 residues. Germline assignment: CDR1 MNHEY and CDR2 SVGEGT. The DNA of the CDR3 is TGTGCCAGCAGTTACACTACTGAAGCTTTCTTT. Encoded protein: CASSYTTEAFF.

This clonotype was seen at least ten times. V gene TRBV12-3 or TRBV12-4 combines with J gene TRBJ2-3, with 10 bases fitting TRBD1. The CDR3 is made up of 14 amino acids. V shed 7 bases and J 2 bases; nucleotides not matched to a gene: 3. The CDR3 DNA reads as TGTGCCAGCACCGACAGGGGGCCCACAGATACGCAGTATTTT. Residues: CASTDRGPTDTQYF.

This clonotype ranks as medium-sized (0.01 to 0.1%). CDR3 DNA sequence: TGCGCCAGCAGTGAGTCGGGGCGGTTTGGGGAAGAAGCTTTCTTT. Translating it yields CASSESGRFGEEAFF. The V gene is TRBV10-1, the J gene TRBJ1-1, with a weak D call TRBD1 (5 bases). The CDR3 consists of 15 residues. Trimming left V 0 bases short and J 8 bases short, with 16 bases between. Germline V CDR1 and CDR2: WNHNN, SYGVQD (reference sequence).

This clonotype was picked up many times. This rearrangement joins TRBV7-6 to TRBJ2-2; D is ambiguous. Germline-derived CDR1 and CDR2 are SGHVS and FNYEAQ. The CDR3 loop spans 13 amino acids. V lost 4 bases and J lost 2, with 5 bases in between. CDR3 sequence: CASSSLNTGELFF. In DNA, the CDR3 is TGTGCCAGCAGCTCCCTTAACACCGGGGAGCTGTTTTTT.

The chain links TRBV12-3 or TRBV12-4 to TRBJ2-1; 11 positions agree with TRBD2. The CDR3 runs 16 residues. Losses at the gene ends were 5 bases for V and 3 bases for J; bases not matched to a gene: 6. CDR3 sequence: CASSDRLAGNYNEQFF. CDR3 nucleotide sequence: TGTGCCAGCAGTGATCGACTAGCGGGGAACTACAATGAGCAGTTCTTC.

This clonotype was seen a handful of times. The genes are TRBV18 and TRBJ2-1, with D possibly TRBD2 on 6 matching bases. The CDR3 consists of 15 residues. Trimming took off 2 bases at V and 8 bases at J, with 16 bases between the two ends. Germline lookup yields CDR1 KGHSH and CDR2 LQKENI. The CDR3 region is CASSPIRLAWDEQFF. The CDR3 DNA sequence: TGTGCCAGCTCACCAATCCGCCTAGCGTGGGATGAGCAGTTCTTC.

This clonotype is labeled medium-sized. This chain connects TRBV7-9 to TRBJ2-1; unclear D gene. This CDR3 has 15 residues. Germline V gene lookup returns CDR1 SEHNR and CDR2 FQNEAQ (reference sequence). V was clipped by 0 bases and J by 0 bases, with 6 bases between them. The DNA for the CDR3 is TGTGCCAGCAGCTTAGCCAGAAGCTCCTACAATGAGCAGTTCTTC. Amino acid sequence: CASSLARSSYNEQFF.

This clonotype showed up many times. J is TRBJ2-2 and V is TRBV12-3 or TRBV12-4; possibly TRBD2 for D (5 bases). V was shortened by 5 bases and J by 2 bases, with 18 bases between the two germline ends. The CDR3 totals 17 residues. The CDR3 bases are TGTGCCAGCAGTCTGAGCGGCGGCATAATTAACACCGGGGAGCTGTTTTTT. This translates into CASSLSGGIINTGELFF.

This clonotype occurred many times. V and J are TRBV20-1 and TRBJ1-4; D might be TRBD1 (5 bases). CDR3 length: 14 residues. In germline, CDR1 is DFQATT, CDR2 SNEGSKA (reference sequence). V was shortened by 1 base and J by 0 bases, with 6 bases between the two germline ends. CDR3 loop: CSARAGATNEKLFF. The CDR3 DNA reads as TGCAGTGCTAGAGCGGGGGCAACTAATGAAAAACTGTTTTTT.

The table lists this clonotype with many counts. The chain has TRBV24-1 and TRBJ2-3; 7 nucleotides match TRBD2. The V and J ends lost 9 bases and 2 bases, in that order; junction bases with no gene match: 1. This CDR3 is built from 12 residues. Germline CDR1 KGHDR, CDR2 SFDVKD. Written as DNA, the CDR3 is TGTGCCACCGGGACTACCACAGATACGCAGTATTTT. It translates to CATGTTTDTQYF.

This clonotype was found many times. The genes are TRBV7-9 and TRBJ1-1, with D perhaps matching TRBD1 (5 bases). Germline V gene lookup returns CDR1 SEHNR and CDR2 FQNEAQ (reference sequence). The CDR3 extends over 13 amino acids. The V gene lost 1 base and the J gene lost 8 bases, with 11 bases spanning the gap. This chain's CDR3 is CASSLVGGMEAFF. The CDR3 DNA reads as TGTGCCAGCAGCTTAGTTGGGGGGATGGAAGCTTTCTTT.